The 24 T cell receptor beta chains reported below all come from one sample, sequenced in a study of siplizumab effects on memory and regulatory T cells. Generated by immunoSEQ multiplex PCR, the TCRdb table keeps only in-frame clones and is missing some. This repertoire shows some 100,000 clones, roughly 96% found once; its top ten account for around 0.03%. The sample comprised naive CD4+ T cells sorted from blood. The receptors stem from a human donor in good health.

The gene calls are TRBV4-1 and TRBJ2-1; 7 bases fit TRBD2. This CDR3 spans 15 amino acids. V trimming: 4 bases; J trimming: 7 bases; junction bases outside the gene matches: 10. The V gene's germline CDR1 is MGHRA and CDR2 YSYEKL. Written as DNA, the CDR3 is TGCGCCAGCAGCCTTTCGGGACTAAGGATGAATGAGCAGTTCTTC. Its protein product is CASSLSGLRMNEQFF.

The rearrangement links TRBV27 to TRBJ1-1; TRBD1 is a possible D gene (5 bases). The germline CDR1 and CDR2 sequences are MNHEY and SMNVEV (reference sequence). The CDR3 extends over 15 amino acids. Trimming removed 5 bases from V and 0 bases from J, with 13 bases in between. DNA for the CDR3: TGTGCCAGCAGTAGAACCGGGACGGTGAACACTGAAGCTTTCTTT. This translates into CASSRTGTVNTEAFF.

J is TRBJ1-6 and V is TRBV5-1; 8 nucleotides align to TRBD1. V lost 9 bases and J lost 7; bases outside the gene matches: 3. The CDR3 has 12 residues. CDR1 is SGHRS and CDR2 is YFSETQ in the germline V gene. CDR3 region: CATGTGNSPLHF. CDR3 sequence (DNA): TGCGCCACCGGGACAGGAAATTCACCCCTCCACTTT.

The V call is TRBV6-6, the J call TRBJ1-2; D is possibly TRBD1 (5 bases). V lost 4 bases and J lost 4, with 16 bases in between. The CDR3 spans 15 residues. CDR1 MNHNY and CDR2 SVGAGI come from the germline V gene (reference sequence). The CDR3 protein is CASSSYLDKLYGYTF. The CDR3 DNA reads TGTGCCAGCAGTTCCTATTTGGACAAGCTCTATGGCTACACCTTC.

This chain links TRBV2 with TRBJ2-5; TRBD2 matches 8 bases. Germline V CDR1 and CDR2: SNHLY, FYNNEI. Trimming took 5 bases from V and 2 from J; bases not matched to a gene: 7. CDR3 length: 15 amino acids. In DNA, the CDR3 is TGTGCCAGCAGTCCCTCTAGCGGGCCACAAGAGACCCAGTACTTC. It translates to CASSPSSGPQETQYF.

The chain links TRBV5-4 to TRBJ2-1, with D perhaps TRBD1 (6 bases). V was cut by 0 bases and J by 8 bases, with 12 bases left in between. Germline-derived CDR1 and CDR2 are SGHNT and YYREEE (reference sequence). The CDR3 contains 14 residues. CDR3 DNA: TGTGCCAGCAGCTTGGGGGGGCTCGGGGATGAGCAGTTCTTC. It specifies CASSLGGLGDEQFF.

This clone was recorded once. The V call is TRBV18, the J call TRBJ1-1; D is undetermined. The germline gives CDR1 KGHSH, CDR2 LQKENI. This CDR3 is 13 amino acids long. The V end lost 2 bases, the J end lost 0 bases, and 4 bases lay between the germline ends. In nucleotides, the CDR3 is TGTGCCAGCTCACCAATAATGAACACTGAAGCTTTCTTT. Protein sequence: CASSPIMNTEAFF.

The chain recombines TRBV30 with TRBJ1-2; weak D call: TRBD1 (6 bases). This CDR3 comprises 15 residues. Germline values: CDR1 GTSNPN, CDR2 SVGIG (reference sequence). Trimming cost V 5 bases and J 8 bases, with 24 bases left between them. The CDR3 is CAWSPGGRSARGYTF. The DNA of the CDR3 is TGTGCCTGGTCCCCGGGGGGCAGGTCCGCCCGGGGCTACACCTTC.

The chain combines TRBV27 with TRBJ1-2; a possible D gene is TRBD1 (6 bases). Looked up from germline, CDR1 is MNHEY and CDR2 is SMNVEV (reference sequence). Trimming removed 2 bases from V and 4 bases from J, with 8 bases in between. The CDR3 runs to 13 residues. Here the CDR3 reads CASSLGGTYGYTF. CDR3 sequence (DNA): TGTGCCAGCAGTTTAGGGGGCACCTATGGCTACACCTTC.

The V gene is TRBV7-9, the J gene TRBJ2-5; D perhaps matches TRBD2 (6 bases). Germline values: CDR1 SEHNR, CDR2 FQNEAQ (reference sequence). This CDR3 region has 14 residues. With 4 bases removed from V and 5 bases from J, the gap between germline ends came to 14 bases. Here the CDR3 DNA reads TGTGCCAGCAGCTCACGGACGGGGGTGGAGACCCAGTACTTC. This codes for CASSSRTGVETQYF.

This chain links TRBV18 with TRBJ1-2; D uncertain. CDR3 length equals 13 residues. V dropped 0 bases and J dropped 3 bases, with 5 bases sitting between them. CDR1 is KGHSH, CDR2 LQKENI, per germline. The DNA of the CDR3 is TGTGCCAGCTCACCACCGGGAGACTATGGCTACACCTTC. It is translated as CASSPPGDYGYTF.

This clone is a singleton in its sample. The CDR3 is CATSRLRLASSYNEQFF. CDR3 nucleotide sequence: TGTGCCACCAGCAGACTACGCCTCGCGTCCTCCTACAATGAGCAGTTCTTC. V gene TRBV15 combines with J gene TRBJ2-1; D call uncertain. V was trimmed by 2 bases and J by 0 bases, leaving 14 bases between them. Per the germline V gene, CDR1 is LNHNV and CDR2 is YYDKDF (reference sequence). This CDR3 spans 17 amino acids.

The table lists this clone with a count of one. V gene TRBV5-4 combines with J gene TRBJ2-4; the D call may be TRBD1 or TRBD2 (5 bases each). The CDR3 totals 15 residues. Trimming cost V 4 bases and J 1 base, with 12 bases left between them. The V gene's germline CDR1 is SGHNT and CDR2 YYREEE (reference sequence). CDR3 nucleotide sequence: TGTGCCAGCAGCCTAACCGGGGCCGCCAAAAACATTCAGTACTTC. Amino acid sequence: CASSLTGAAKNIQYF.

The J gene is TRBJ2-7, the V gene TRBV5-1; D might be TRBD2 (5 bases). The CDR3 is made up of 14 amino acids. Looked up from germline, CDR1 is SGHRS and CDR2 is YFSETQ. Trimming shortened V by 0 bases and J by 1 base, and 8 bases separated the two germline ends. The CDR3 DNA sequence: TGCGCCAGCAGCTTGGGAAGGGAGTCCTACGAGCAGTACTTC. It encodes CASSLGRESYEQYF.

This clone is a singleton in its sample. The rearrangement links TRBV25-1 to TRBJ2-1; the D gene is possibly TRBD1 (6 bases). V lost 6 bases and J 5 bases, leaving 11 bases between the germline ends. Germline loops: CDR1 MGHDK, CDR2 SYGVNS. This CDR3 contains 13 residues. CDR3 region: CASRQGSNNEQFF. CDR3 nucleotide sequence: TGTGCCAGCAGGCAGGGGAGCAACAATGAGCAGTTCTTC.

The gene calls are TRBV10-3 and TRBJ1-3; D is undetermined. V was shortened by 3 bases and J by 9 bases, with 12 bases between the two germline ends. The CDR3 contains 13 residues. In germline, CDR1 is ENHRY, CDR2 SYGVKD. The CDR3 nucleotides are TGTGCCATCAGTGAACCCCCCGACGCCACCATATATTTT. Protein sequence: CAISEPPDATIYF.

The chain combines TRBV19 with TRBJ1-6; no definite D call. Germline V gene sequence: CDR1 LNHDA, CDR2 SQIVND (reference sequence). Trimming cost V 5 bases and J 10 bases, with 18 bases left between them. The CDR3 extends over 15 amino acids. The CDR3 region is CASSPGPAEGSPLHF. The CDR3 bases are TGTGCCAGTAGTCCCGGACCAGCTGAGGGATCACCCCTCCACTTT.

This chain links TRBV18 with TRBJ1-5; TRBD1 might be the D (6 bases). This CDR3 spans 15 amino acids. Trimming cost V 3 bases and J 1 base, with 10 bases left between them. In germline, CDR1 is KGHSH, CDR2 LQKENI. CDR3 in amino acids: CASSPTGLSNQPQHF. The CDR3 DNA reads as TGTGCCAGCTCACCGACAGGTTTAAGCAATCAGCCCCAGCATTTT.

This clone was detected only once. This chain joins TRBV29-1 and TRBJ1-1, with a weak D call TRBD1 (6 bases). Trimming removed 6 bases at V and 1 base at J, with 9 bases between. CDR3 length: 12 amino acids. In germline, CDR1 is SQVTM, CDR2 ANQGSEA. The CDR3 nucleotides read TGCAGCGTCTCACAGGGGAACACTGAAGCTTTCTTT. This codes for CSVSQGNTEAFF.

The chain couples TRBV7-9 to TRBJ1-4, with D uncertain. With 5 bases removed from V and 7 bases from J, the gap between germline ends came to 14 bases. Germline-derived CDR1 and CDR2 are SEHNR and FQNEAQ (reference sequence). This CDR3 has 14 residues. The CDR3 nucleotides are TGTGCCAGCAGCCTGGATCTCGCTGCTGAAAAACTGTTTTTT. Its translation: CASSLDLAAEKLFF.

The chain employs TRBV7-3 and TRBJ2-7; maybe TRBD2 (5 bases). V lost 5 bases to trimming and J lost 4 bases, with 15 bases between them. CDR1 and CDR2 (germline): SGHTA, FQGTGA. The CDR3 covers 14 residues. The CDR3 nucleotides read TGTGCCAGCAGCCAAGGAGGACTCCCGTACGAGCAGTACTTC. Translated, it gives CASSQGGLPYEQYF.

The rearrangement joins TRBV18 to TRBJ1-1; 7 nucleotides line up with TRBD1. This CDR3 region has 15 residues. The V gene's germline CDR1 is KGHSH and CDR2 LQKENI. The V gene end was trimmed by 3 bases and the J gene end by 2 bases; junction bases not matched to a gene: 6. In DNA, the CDR3 is TGTGCCAGCTCACCGTCACAGGGGCAAAACACTGAAGCTTTCTTT. It is translated as CASSPSQGQNTEAFF.

V gene TRBV9 combines with J gene TRBJ2-3; D is possibly TRBD2 (5 bases). Trimming shortened V by 3 bases and J by 0 bases, and 14 bases separated the two germline ends. CDR1 and CDR2 from the germline V gene are SGDLS and YYNGEE. The CDR3 runs 16 residues. CDR3 in DNA: TGTGCCAGCAGCGACAGTGGGCTAGCAAGCACAGATACGCAGTATTTT. This sequence encodes CASSDSGLASTDTQYF.

The rearrangement uses TRBV21-1 and TRBJ2-5; no check of the table's D call, TRBD1, against the DNA was made. TRBV21-1 is assigned pseudogene status. This CDR3 comprises 14 residues. CDR3 in DNA: TGTGCCATCCCAGGGGGCACGGGGGCAGAGACCCAGTACTTC. Amino acids: CAIPGGTGAETQYF.